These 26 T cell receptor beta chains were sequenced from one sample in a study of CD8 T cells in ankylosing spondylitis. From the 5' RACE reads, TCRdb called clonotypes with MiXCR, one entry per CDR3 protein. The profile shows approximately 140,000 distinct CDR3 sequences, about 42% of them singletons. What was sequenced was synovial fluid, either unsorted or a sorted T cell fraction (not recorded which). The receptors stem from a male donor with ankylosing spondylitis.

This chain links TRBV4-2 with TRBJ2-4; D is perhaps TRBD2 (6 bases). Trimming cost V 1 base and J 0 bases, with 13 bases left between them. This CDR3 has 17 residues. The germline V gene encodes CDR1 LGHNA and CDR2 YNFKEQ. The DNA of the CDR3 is TGTGCCAGCAGCCAAGGAACTAGCCGAATAGCCAAAAACATTCAGTACTTC. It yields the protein CASSQGTSRIAKNIQYF.

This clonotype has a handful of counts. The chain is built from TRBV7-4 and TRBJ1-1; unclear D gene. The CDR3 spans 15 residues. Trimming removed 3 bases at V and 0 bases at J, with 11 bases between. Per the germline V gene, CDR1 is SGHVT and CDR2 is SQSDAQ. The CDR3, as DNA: TGTGCCAGCAGCTTCAGATGGAACATGAACACTGAAGCTTTCTTT. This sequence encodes CASSFRWNMNTEAFF.

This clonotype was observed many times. The CDR3, as DNA: TGTGCCAGCAGCCCGCGGACAGCGCCAGAGACCCAGTACTTC. Residues: CASSPRTAPETQYF. V gene TRBV7-9 combines with J gene TRBJ2-5; tentative D call: TRBD1 (6 bases). Germline V gives CDR1 SEHNR, CDR2 FQNEAQ (reference sequence). The length of the CDR3 is 14 residues. Trimming took off 5 bases at V and 4 bases at J, with 14 bases between the two ends.

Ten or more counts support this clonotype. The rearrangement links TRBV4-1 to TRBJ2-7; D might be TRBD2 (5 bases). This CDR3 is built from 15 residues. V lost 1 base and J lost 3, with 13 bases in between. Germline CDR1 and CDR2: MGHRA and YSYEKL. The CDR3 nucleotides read TGCGCCAGCAGCCAAGTACCCCGGGGTAGCTACGAGCAGTACTTC. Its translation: CASSQVPRGSYEQYF.

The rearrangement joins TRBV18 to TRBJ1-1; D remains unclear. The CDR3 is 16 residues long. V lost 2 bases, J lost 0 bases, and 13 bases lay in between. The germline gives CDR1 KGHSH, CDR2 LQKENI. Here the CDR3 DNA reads TGTGCCAGCTCACCATTGGGAGGCCCGATGAACACTGAAGCTTTCTTT. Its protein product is CASSPLGGPMNTEAFF.

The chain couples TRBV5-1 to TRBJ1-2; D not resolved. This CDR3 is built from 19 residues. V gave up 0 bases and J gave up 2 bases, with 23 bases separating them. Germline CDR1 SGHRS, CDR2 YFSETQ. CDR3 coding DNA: TGCGCCAGCAGCTTGGGGAATGGGATTCGAGTCCTTCACAACTATGGCTACACCTTC. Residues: CASSLGNGIRVLHNYGYTF.

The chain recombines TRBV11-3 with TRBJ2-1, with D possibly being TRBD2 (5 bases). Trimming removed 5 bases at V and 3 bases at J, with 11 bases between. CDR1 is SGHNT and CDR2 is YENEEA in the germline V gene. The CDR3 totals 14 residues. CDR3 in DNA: TGTGCCAGCAGCGACGAGGGTCGCTACAATGAGCAGTTCTTC. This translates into CASSDEGRYNEQFF.

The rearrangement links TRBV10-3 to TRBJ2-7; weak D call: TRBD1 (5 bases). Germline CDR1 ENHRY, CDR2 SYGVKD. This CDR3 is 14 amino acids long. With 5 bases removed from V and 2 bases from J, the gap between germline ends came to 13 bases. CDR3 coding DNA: TGTGCCATCAGTACCTCAGGGTTGCCCTACGAGCAGTACTTC. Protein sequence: CAISTSGLPYEQYF.

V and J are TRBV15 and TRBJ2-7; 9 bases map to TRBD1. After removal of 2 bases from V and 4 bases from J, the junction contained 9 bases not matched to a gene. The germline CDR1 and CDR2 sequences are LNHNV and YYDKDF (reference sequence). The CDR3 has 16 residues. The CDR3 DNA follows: TGTGCCACCAGCAGACCGCCCGGGACAGGGAGGTACGAGCAGTACTTC. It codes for CATSRPPGTGRYEQYF. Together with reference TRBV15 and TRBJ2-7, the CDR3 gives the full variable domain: DAMVIQNPRYQVTQFGKPVTLSCSQTLNHNVMYWYQQKSSQAPKLLFHYYDKDFNNEADTPDNFQSRRPNTSFCFLDIRSPGLGDTAMYLCATSRPPGTGRYEQYFGPGTRLTVT.

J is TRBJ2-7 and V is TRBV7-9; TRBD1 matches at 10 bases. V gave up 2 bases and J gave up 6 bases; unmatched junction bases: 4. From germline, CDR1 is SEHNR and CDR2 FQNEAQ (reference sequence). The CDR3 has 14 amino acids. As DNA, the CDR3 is TGTGCCAGCAGCTTAACCGGGACAGGGGCCGAGCAGTACTTC. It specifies CASSLTGTGAEQYF.

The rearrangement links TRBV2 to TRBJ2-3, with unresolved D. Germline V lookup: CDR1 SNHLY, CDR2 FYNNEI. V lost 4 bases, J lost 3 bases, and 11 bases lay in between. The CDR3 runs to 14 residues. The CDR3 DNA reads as TGTGCCAGCAGTGGATCCTTCATTACAGATACGCAGTATTTT. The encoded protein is CASSGSFITDTQYF.

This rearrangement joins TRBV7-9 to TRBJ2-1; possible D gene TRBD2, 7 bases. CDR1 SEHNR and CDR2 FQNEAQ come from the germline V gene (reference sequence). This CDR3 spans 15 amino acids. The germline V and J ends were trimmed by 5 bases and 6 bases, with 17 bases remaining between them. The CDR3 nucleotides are TGTGCCAGCAGCCCGTTTCCGGGGGGCATCAATGAGCAGTTCTTC. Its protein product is CASSPFPGGINEQFF. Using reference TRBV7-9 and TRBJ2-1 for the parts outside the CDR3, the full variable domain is DTGVSQNPRHKITKRGQNVTFRCDPISEHNRLYWYRQTLGQGPEFLTYFQNEAQLEKSRLLSDRFSAERPKGSFSTLEIQRTEQGDSAMYLCASSPFPGGINEQFFGPGTRLTVL.

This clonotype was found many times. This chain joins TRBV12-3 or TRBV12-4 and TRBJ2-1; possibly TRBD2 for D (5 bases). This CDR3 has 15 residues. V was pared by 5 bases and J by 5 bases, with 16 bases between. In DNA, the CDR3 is TGTGCCAGCAGTCCCCCCGAAACTAGTGACAATGAGCAGTTCTTC. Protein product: CASSPPETSDNEQFF.

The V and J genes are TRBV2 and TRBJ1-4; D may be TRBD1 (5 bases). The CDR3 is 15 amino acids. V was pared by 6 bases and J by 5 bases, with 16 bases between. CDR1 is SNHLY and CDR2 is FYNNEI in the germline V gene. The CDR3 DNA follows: TGTGCCAGCAGGGATGGGACGCTCCCCAATGAAAAACTGTTTTTT. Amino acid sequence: CASRDGTLPNEKLFF. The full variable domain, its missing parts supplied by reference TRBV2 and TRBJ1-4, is EPEVTQTPSHQVTQMGQEVILRCVPISNHLYFYWYRQILGQKVEFLVSFYNNEISEKSEIFDDQFSVERPDGSNFTLKIRSTKLEDSAMYFCASRDGTLPNEKLFFGSGTQLSVL.

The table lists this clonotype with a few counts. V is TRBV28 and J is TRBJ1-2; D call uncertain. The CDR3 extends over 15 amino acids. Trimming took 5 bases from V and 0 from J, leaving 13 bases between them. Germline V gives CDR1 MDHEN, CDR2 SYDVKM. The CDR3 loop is CASSPPWVANYGYTF. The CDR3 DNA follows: TGTGCCAGCAGTCCCCCTTGGGTTGCTAACTATGGCTACACCTTC.

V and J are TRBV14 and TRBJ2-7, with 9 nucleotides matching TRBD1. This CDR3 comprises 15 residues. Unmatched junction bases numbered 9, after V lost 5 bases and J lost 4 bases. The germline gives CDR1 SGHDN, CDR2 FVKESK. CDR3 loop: CASSNPGQGVYEQYF. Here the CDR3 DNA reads TGTGCCAGCAGCAATCCGGGACAGGGTGTGTACGAGCAGTACTTC.

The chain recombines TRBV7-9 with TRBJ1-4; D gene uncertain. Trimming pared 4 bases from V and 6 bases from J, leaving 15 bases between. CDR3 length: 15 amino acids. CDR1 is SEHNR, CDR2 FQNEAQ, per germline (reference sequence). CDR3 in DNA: TGTGCCAGCAGCTCACCGGACCCAGGCGATGAAAAACTGTTTTTT. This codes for CASSSPDPGDEKLFF. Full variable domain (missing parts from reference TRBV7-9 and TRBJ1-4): DTGVSQNPRHKITKRGQNVTFRCDPISEHNRLYWYRQTLGQGPEFLTYFQNEAQLEKSRLLSDRFSAERPKGSFSTLEIQRTEQGDSAMYLCASSSPDPGDEKLFFGSGTQLSVL.

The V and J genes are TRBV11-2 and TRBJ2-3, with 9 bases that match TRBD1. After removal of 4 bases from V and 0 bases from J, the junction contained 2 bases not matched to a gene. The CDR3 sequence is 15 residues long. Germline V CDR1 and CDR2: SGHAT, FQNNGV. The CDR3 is CASSSGTGSTDTQYF. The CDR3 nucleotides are TGTGCCAGCAGCTCGGGGACAGGGAGCACAGATACGCAGTATTTT.

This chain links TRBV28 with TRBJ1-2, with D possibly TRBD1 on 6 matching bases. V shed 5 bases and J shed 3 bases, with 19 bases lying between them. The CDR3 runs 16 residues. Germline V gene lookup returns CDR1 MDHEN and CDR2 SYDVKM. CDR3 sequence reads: CASSPLEGGGYYGYTF. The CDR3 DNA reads TGTGCCAGCAGTCCCCTTGAGGGAGGGGGGTACTATGGCTACACCTTC.

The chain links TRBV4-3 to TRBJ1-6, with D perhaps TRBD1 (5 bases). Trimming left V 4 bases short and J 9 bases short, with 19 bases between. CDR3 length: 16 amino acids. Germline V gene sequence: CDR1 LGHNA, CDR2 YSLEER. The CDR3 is CASSPKWGTGGSPLHF. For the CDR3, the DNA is TGCGCCAGCAGCCCAAAGTGGGGAACAGGCGGTTCACCCCTCCACTTT.

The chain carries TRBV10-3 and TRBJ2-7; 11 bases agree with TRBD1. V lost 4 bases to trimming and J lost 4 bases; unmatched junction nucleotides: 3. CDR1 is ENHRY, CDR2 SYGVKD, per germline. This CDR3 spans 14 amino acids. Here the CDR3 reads CAISAGTGGYEQYF. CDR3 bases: TGTGCCATCAGTGCCGGGACAGGGGGATACGAGCAGTACTTC.

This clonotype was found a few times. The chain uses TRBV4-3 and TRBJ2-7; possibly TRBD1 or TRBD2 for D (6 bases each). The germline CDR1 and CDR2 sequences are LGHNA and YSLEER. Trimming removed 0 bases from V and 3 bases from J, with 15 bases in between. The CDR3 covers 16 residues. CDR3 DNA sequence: TGCGCCAGCAGCCAAGAAGGGGGTGATAGCGGCTACGAGCAGTACTTC. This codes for CASSQEGGDSGYEQYF.

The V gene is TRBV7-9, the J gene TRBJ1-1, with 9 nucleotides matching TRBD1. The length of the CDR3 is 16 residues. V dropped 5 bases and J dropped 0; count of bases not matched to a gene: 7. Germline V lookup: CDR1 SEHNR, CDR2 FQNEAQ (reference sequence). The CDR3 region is CASSPPGQGMNTEAFF. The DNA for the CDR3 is TGTGCCAGCAGCCCCCCGGGACAGGGCATGAACACTGAAGCTTTCTTT.

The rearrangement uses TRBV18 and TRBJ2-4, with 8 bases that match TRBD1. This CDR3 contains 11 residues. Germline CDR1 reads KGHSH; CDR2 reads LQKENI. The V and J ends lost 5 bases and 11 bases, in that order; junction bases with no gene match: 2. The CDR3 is CASSKTGVQYF. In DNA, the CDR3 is TGTGCCAGCTCAAAGACAGGGGTTCAGTACTTC. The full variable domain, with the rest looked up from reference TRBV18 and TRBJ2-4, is NAGVMQNPRHLVRRRGQEARLRCSPMKGHSHVYWYRQLPEEGLKFMVYLQKENIIDESGMPKERFSAEFPKEGPSILRIQQVVRGDSAAYFCASSKTGVQYFGAGTRLSVL.

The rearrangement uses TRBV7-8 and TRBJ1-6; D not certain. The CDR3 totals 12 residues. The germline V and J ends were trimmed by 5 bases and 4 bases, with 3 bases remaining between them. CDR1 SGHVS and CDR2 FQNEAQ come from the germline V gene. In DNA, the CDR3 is TGTGCCAGCAGCCCGTATAATTCACCCCTCCACTTT. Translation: CASSPYNSPLHF.

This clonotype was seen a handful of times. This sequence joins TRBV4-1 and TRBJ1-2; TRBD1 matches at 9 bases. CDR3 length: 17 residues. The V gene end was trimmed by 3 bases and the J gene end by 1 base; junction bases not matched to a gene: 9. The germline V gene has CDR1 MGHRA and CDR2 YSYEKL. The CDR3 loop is CASSHGGTGPYNYGYTF. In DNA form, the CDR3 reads TGCGCCAGCAGCCACGGCGGGACAGGGCCGTATAACTATGGCTACACCTTC.